The 25 T cell receptor beta chains reported below all come from one sample, sequenced in a study of identifying expanded T cells in peripheral blood. TCRdb's table, derived via immunoSEQ multiplex PCR, lists solely in-frame clones and lacks some. The sample records about 83,000 clones, over 75% being singletons. Sequencing was done on a sample of blood. All receptors derive from a person between 18 and 75 years old in good health.

The rearrangement joins TRBV6-5 to TRBJ2-7; the match to TRBD1 covers 7 bases. The CDR3 has 13 residues. CDR1 and CDR2 from the germline V gene are MNHEY and SVGAGI. The V segment lost 5 bases and the J segment 5 bases; nucleotides outside the gene matches: 6. CDR3 region: CASSTTDRDEQYF. CDR3 nucleotide sequence: TGTGCCAGCAGTACGACCGACAGGGACGAGCAGTACTTC.

V gene TRBV18 combines with J gene TRBJ1-2, with no clear D. This CDR3 comprises 15 residues. Trimming stripped 3 bases from V and 3 bases from J, with 14 bases between. Germline V lookup: CDR1 KGHSH, CDR2 LQKENI. The CDR3 spells CASSPPYRTHYGYTF. The DNA of the CDR3 is TGTGCCAGCTCACCTCCTTACAGAACCCACTATGGCTACACCTTC.

This chain links TRBV28 with TRBJ2-2; no firm D call. Germline-derived CDR1 and CDR2 are MDHEN and SYDVKM. The CDR3 covers 11 residues. Trimming stripped 9 bases from V and 8 bases from J, with 10 bases between. The CDR3 DNA reads as TGTGCCAGTCGGTCCGGAGGGGAGCTGTTTTTT. Amino acids: CASRSGGELFF.

In this sample, this clone turned up once. The V gene is TRBV30, the J gene TRBJ1-3, with 8 bases lining up with TRBD1. Germline values: CDR1 GTSNPN, CDR2 SVGIG (reference sequence). V shed 4 bases and J 0 bases; nucleotides not matched to a gene: 5. The CDR3 covers 15 residues. The DNA of the CDR3 is TGTGCCTGGACGAGGACAGGGTCCTCTGGAAACACCATATATTTT. It translates to CAWTRTGSSGNTIYF.

V usage is TRBV19 and J usage is TRBJ1-2, with 7 bases matching TRBD1. This CDR3 has 12 amino acids. Trimming at V came to 6 bases and at J to 8 bases, leaving 6 bases not matched to a gene. Germline V gene data show CDR1 as LNHDA and CDR2 as SQIVND (reference sequence). The CDR3 DNA follows: TGTGCCAGTAGGCACAGGGGAGACGGCTACACCTTC. This gives the protein CASRHRGDGYTF.

The chain recombines TRBV2 with TRBJ2-2; D gene ambiguous. Between the trimmed V and J ends, which lost 8 bases and 0 bases, there was a span of 7 bases. The CDR3 is made up of 13 amino acids. The germline V gene has CDR1 SNHLY and CDR2 FYNNEI. The chain's CDR3 is CASGLTNTGELFF. The CDR3 DNA reads as TGTGCCAGCGGGTTAACGAACACCGGGGAGCTGTTTTTT.

As for this clone: The germline gene is not matched at one end of the junction; a read error may be the cause. V and J are TRBV10-3 and TRBJ2-7; weak D call: TRBD2 (5 bases). This CDR3 comprises 13 residues. Germline CDR1 reads ENHRY; CDR2 reads SYGVKD. CDR3 nucleotide sequence: TGTGCCATCAGTGAAGGGAGTTCCTACGGGCAGTACTTC. Residues: CAISEGSSYGQYF.

The chain has TRBV5-4 and TRBJ2-3; TRBD1 aligns across 9 bases. The CDR3 consists of 15 residues. V lost 0 bases to trimming and J lost 4 bases; unmatched junction nucleotides: 3. Germline loops: CDR1 SGHNT, CDR2 YYREEE (reference sequence). The CDR3: CASSLEGQGADTQYF. The CDR3, as DNA: TGTGCCAGCAGCTTGGAGGGACAGGGCGCAGATACGCAGTATTTT.

This clone was recorded only once. The rearrangement links TRBV30 to TRBJ1-2; D remains unclear. This CDR3 comprises 13 residues. The germline V gene has CDR1 GTSNPN and CDR2 SVGIG (reference sequence). The V end was cut by 7 bases, the J end by 4 bases, with 16 bases between. The CDR3 is CAYRRSYFYGYTF. The CDR3 nucleotides are TGTGCCTACCGACGGAGTTACTTCTATGGCTACACCTTC.

The rearrangement joins TRBV18 to TRBJ1-2, with D unresolved. CDR3 length equals 15 residues. Germline CDR1 reads KGHSH; CDR2 reads LQKENI. V was clipped by 2 bases and J by 2 bases, with 12 bases between them. The CDR3 loop reads CASSPGRVPNYGYTF. The DNA of the CDR3 is TGTGCCAGCTCACCAGGGCGCGTGCCCAACTATGGCTACACCTTC.

This rearrangement joins TRBV28 to TRBJ2-7; D assignment may be TRBD1 or TRBD2 (6 bases each). Per germline, CDR1 MDHEN and CDR2 SYDVKM. Trimming left V 2 bases short and J 6 bases short, with 11 bases between. This CDR3 has 13 residues. This chain's CDR3 is CASSLRQEGEQYF. CDR3 DNA sequence: TGTGCCAGCAGTTTAAGACAGGAGGGCGAGCAGTACTTC.

In its sample, this clone was seen a few times. The chain carries TRBV2 and TRBJ2-1; D perhaps matches TRBD2 (6 bases). Trimming cost V 3 bases and J 0 bases, with 6 bases left between them. Germline V gives CDR1 SNHLY, CDR2 FYNNEI. The CDR3 has 14 residues. CDR3 protein: CASSERGSYNEQFF. As DNA, the CDR3 is TGTGCCAGCAGTGAGCGGGGCTCCTACAATGAGCAGTTCTTC. The full variable domain, completed using reference TRBV2 and TRBJ2-1, is EPEVTQTPSHQVTQMGQEVILRCVPISNHLYFYWYRQILGQKVEFLVSFYNNEISEKSEIFDDQFSVERPDGSNFTLKIRSTKLEDSAMYFCASSERGSYNEQFFGPGTRLTVL.

The chain has TRBV18 and TRBJ1-2; D perhaps matches TRBD1 (5 bases). V lost 3 bases and J lost 4, with 15 bases in between. Germline CDR1 is KGHSH and CDR2 is LQKENI. CDR3 size: 15 residues. The CDR3 loop is CASSPGETDVYGYTF. The CDR3 coding sequence is TGTGCCAGCTCACCCGGCGAGACAGACGTCTATGGCTACACCTTC.

This clone was counted only a few times. Other DNA sequences within the sample encode an identical CDR3. This chain links TRBV7-2 with TRBJ2-1; 9 bases are a match to TRBD2. CDR1 SGHTA and CDR2 FQGNSA come from the germline V gene. V trimming: 2 bases; J trimming: 7 bases; junction bases outside the gene matches: 3. This CDR3 region has 14 residues. The CDR3, as DNA: TGTGCCAGCAGCTTAATAGCGGGGGTGAATGAGCAGTTCTTC. Residues: CASSLIAGVNEQFF.

This rearrangement joins TRBV4-3 to TRBJ2-2; 11 positions agree with TRBD1. Per the germline V gene, CDR1 is LGHNA and CDR2 is YSLEER. The CDR3 spans 18 residues. J was trimmed by 0 bases and V by 4 bases; bases with no gene match: 7. The CDR3 DNA is TGCGCCAGCAGCCCACAGCCGGGACAGGGGGCGAACACCGGGGAGCTGTTTTTT. It translates to CASSPQPGQGANTGELFF.

CDR3 sequence: CASSLRGPGQGGETQYF. CDR3 nucleotide sequence: TGTGCCAGCAGTTTACGCGGGCCGGGACAGGGCGGGGAGACCCAGTACTTC. The rearrangement joins TRBV27 to TRBJ2-5; TRBD1 matches at 9 bases. V lost 2 bases, J lost 5 bases, and 12 bases stayed unmatched. Germline V CDR1 and CDR2: MNHEY, SMNVEV (reference sequence). The CDR3 covers 17 residues.

The chain carries TRBV15 and TRBJ1-2; 8 bases are a match to TRBD1. CDR3 length: 18 residues. Germline trimming cut 0 bases from V and 0 bases from J; bases unmatched to any gene: 9. CDR1 LNHNV and CDR2 YYDKDF come from the germline V gene (reference sequence). The CDR3 sequence: CATSRDDIRGRSNYGYTF. CDR3 DNA sequence: TGTGCCACCAGCAGAGACGATATCAGGGGGCGGTCTAACTATGGCTACACCTTC.

The rearrangement links TRBV6-1 to TRBJ2-1, with unresolved D. The CDR3 runs to 15 residues. From germline, CDR1 is MNHNS and CDR2 SASEGT. Trimming pared 4 bases from V and 0 bases from J, leaving 10 bases between. CDR3 region: CASSVHPSSYNEQFF. CDR3 coding DNA: TGTGCCAGCAGTGTCCACCCAAGCTCCTACAATGAGCAGTTCTTC.

The CDR3 loop reads CASSLTGLSSYEQYF. Here the CDR3 DNA reads TGTGCCAGCAGCTTAACGGGACTGAGCTCCTACGAGCAGTACTTC. The chain couples TRBV7-2 to TRBJ2-7; D is perhaps TRBD2 (6 bases). The CDR3 totals 15 residues. V shed 2 bases and J shed 0 bases, with 11 bases lying between them. Germline-derived CDR1 and CDR2 are SGHTA and FQGNSA. Full variable domain (rest looked up from reference TRBV7-2 and TRBJ2-7): GAGVSQSPSNKVTEKGKDVELRCDPISGHTALYWYRQSLGQGLEFLIYFQGNSAPDKSGLPSDRFSAERTGGSVSTLTIQRTQQEDSAVYLCASSLTGLSSYEQYFGPGTRLTVT.

The chain combines TRBV10-3 with TRBJ2-7; possible D gene TRBD1, 5 bases. This CDR3 is built from 16 residues. Germline-derived CDR1 and CDR2 are ENHRY and SYGVKD. V was trimmed by 1 base and J by 8 bases, leaving 21 bases between them. The CDR3 sequence is CAISEYLEDSTYQQYF. The CDR3 nucleotides are TGTGCCATCAGTGAGTATTTGGAAGACAGTACTTACCAGCAGTACTTC.

V and J are TRBV5-1 and TRBJ2-7; the D gene is possibly TRBD2 (6 bases). Trimming left V 0 bases short and J 3 bases short, with 10 bases between. Germline-derived CDR1 and CDR2 are SGHRS and YFSETQ. The CDR3 is made up of 14 amino acids. The CDR3 bases are TGCGCCAGCAGCTTGGCGGGAGTAGGCTACGAGCAGTACTTC. It is translated as CASSLAGVGYEQYF.

The V and J genes are TRBV10-3 and TRBJ2-4; tentatively, D is TRBD1 (6 bases). V was shortened by 0 bases and J by 7 bases, with 10 bases between the two germline ends. The CDR3 has 14 residues. The germline V gene encodes CDR1 ENHRY and CDR2 SYGVKD. The CDR3 spells CAISESGARNIQYF. In DNA form, the CDR3 reads TGTGCCATCAGTGAGTCGGGGGCGCGGAACATTCAGTACTTC.

The rearrangement uses TRBV7-8 and TRBJ2-2; 11 bases fit TRBD2. Germline V gene data show CDR1 as SGHVS and CDR2 as FQNEAQ. V lost 3 bases, J lost 1 base, and 1 base stayed unmatched. This CDR3 is built from 16 residues. The CDR3 DNA reads as TGTGCCAGCAGCTTGCTAGCGGGGGGGAACACCGGGGAGCTGTTTTTT. Translation: CASSLLAGGNTGELFF.

The chain couples TRBV20-1 to TRBJ2-1; no firm D call. CDR3 length equals 11 residues. Trimming left V 4 bases short and J 6 bases short, with 7 bases between. Germline V gene lookup returns CDR1 DFQATT and CDR2 SNEGSKA (reference sequence). CDR3 in DNA: TGCAGTGCTAATTTTGCCAATGAGCAGTTCTTC. It is translated as CSANFANEQFF.

This clone showed up just once. The chain uses TRBV29-1 and TRBJ2-7; no clear D gene. Trimming removed 4 bases at V and 2 bases at J, with 9 bases between. Per the germline V gene, CDR1 is SQVTM and CDR2 is ANQGSEA. The CDR3 covers 12 residues. The CDR3 coding sequence is TGCAGCGTTGGACCCACAGCCTACGAGCAGTACTTC. Protein sequence: CSVGPTAYEQYF.